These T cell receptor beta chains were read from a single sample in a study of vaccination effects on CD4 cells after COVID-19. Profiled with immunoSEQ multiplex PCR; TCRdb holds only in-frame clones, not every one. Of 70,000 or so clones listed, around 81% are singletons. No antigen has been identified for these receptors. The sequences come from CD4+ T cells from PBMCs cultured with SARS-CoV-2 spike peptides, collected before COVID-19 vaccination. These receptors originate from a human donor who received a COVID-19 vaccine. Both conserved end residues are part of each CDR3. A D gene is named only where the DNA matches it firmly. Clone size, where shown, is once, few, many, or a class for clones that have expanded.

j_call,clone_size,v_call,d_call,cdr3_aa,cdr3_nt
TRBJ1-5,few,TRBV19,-,CASSIGSRGEPQHF,TGTGCCAGTAGTATCGGGTCGCGGGGGGAGCCCCAGCATTTT
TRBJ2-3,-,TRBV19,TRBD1,CASSKGAGDTQYF,TGTGCCAGTTCGAAGGGGGCCGGAGATACGCAGTATTTT
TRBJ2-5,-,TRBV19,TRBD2,CASSSSGGPGWTQYF,TGTGCCAGTAGTAGTAGCGGGGGGCCTGGGTGGACCCAGTACTTC
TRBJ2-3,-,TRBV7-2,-,CASSLGAFTDTQYF,TGTGCCAGCAGCTTAGGCGCCTTCACAGATACGCAGTATTTT
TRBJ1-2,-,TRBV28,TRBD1,CASRNDRARGYTF,TGTGCCAGCAGGAACGACAGGGCCCGTGGCTACACCTTC
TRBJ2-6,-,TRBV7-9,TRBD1,CASSLVLDRKWSGANVLTF,TGTGCCAGCAGCTTAGTTCTGGACAGGAAGTGGTCTGGGGCCAACGTCCTGACTTTC
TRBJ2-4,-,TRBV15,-,CATSRAVGLTKNIQYF,TGTGCCACCAGCAGAGCCGTAGGACTGACCAAAAACATTCAGTACTTC
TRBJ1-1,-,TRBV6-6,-,CASRARSDSAFF,TGTGCCAGCAGGGCTCGGTCCGATTCGGCTTTCTTT
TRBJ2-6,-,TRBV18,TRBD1,CASSAGQGYSGANVLTF,TGTGCCAGCTCAGCAGGACAGGGTTACTCTGGGGCCAACGTCCTGACTTTC
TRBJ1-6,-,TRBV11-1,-,CASSLPGKVPLHF,TGTGCCAGCAGCCTTCCGGGGAAGGTGCCCCTCCACTTT
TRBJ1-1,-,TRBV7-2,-,CASSLVIRGTGFAEAFF,TGTGCCAGCAGCTTAGTCATCCGGGGGACGGGGTTCGCTGAAGCTTTCTTT
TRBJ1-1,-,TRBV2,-,CASSIDSRVAAFF,TGTGCCAGCAGTATCGACTCCAGGGTGGCAGCTTTCTTT
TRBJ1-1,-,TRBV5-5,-,CASSSVLVNTEAFF,TGTGCCAGCAGCTCTGTCTTGGTGAACACTGAAGCTTTCTTT
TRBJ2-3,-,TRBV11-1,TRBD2,CASSLLQRGYTDTQYF,TGTGCCAGCAGCTTGTTACAGCGGGGGTACACAGATACGCAGTATTTT
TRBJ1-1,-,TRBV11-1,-,CASSYYGNTEAFF,TGTGCCAGCAGCTATTACGGGAACACTGAAGCTTTCTTT
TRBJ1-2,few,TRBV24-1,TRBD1,CATSPGQKNYGYTF,TGTGCCACCAGTCCGGGACAGAAGAACTATGGCTACACCTTC
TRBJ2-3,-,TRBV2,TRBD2,CASTRGGGEDTQYF,TGTGCCAGCACACGAGGCGGGGGGGAGGATACGCAGTATTTT
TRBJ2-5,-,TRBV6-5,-,CASRRTVQETQYF,TGTGCCAGCAGGAGGACAGTACAAGAGACCCAGTACTTC
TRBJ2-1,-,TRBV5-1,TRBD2,CASSPGGTSGNEQFF,TGCGCCAGCAGCCCGGGGGGGACTAGCGGCAATGAGCAGTTCTTC
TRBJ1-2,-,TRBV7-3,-,CASSLGGNYGYTF,TGTGCCAGCAGCCTCGGGGGTAACTATGGCTACACCTTC
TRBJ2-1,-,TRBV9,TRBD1,CASSDLQGGEQFF,TGTGCCAGCAGCGACCTACAGGGGGGTGAGCAGTTCTTC